Following are 12 T cell receptor beta chains from one sample sequenced in a study of cytomegalovirus exposure and HLA in healthy donors. PCR employed 60 Vbeta and 13 Jbeta primers. Data came from immunoSEQ multiplex PCR; TCRdb stores just in-frame clones and leaves some out. The table has 100,000 or so clones, about 78% seen once; the top ten hold around 12%. The sample taken for sequencing was PBMCs. The receptors stem from a woman in her 40s in good health and CMV-seropositive.

The V and J genes are TRBV2 and TRBJ2-1, with 8 bases matching TRBD1. CDR1 SNHLY and CDR2 FYNNEI come from the germline V gene. J was trimmed by 2 bases and V by 7 bases; bases with no gene match: 7. The CDR3 runs to 15 residues. This chain's CDR3 is CASKADRGAYNEQFF. Written as DNA, the CDR3 is TGTGCCAGCAAAGCCGACAGGGGAGCCTACAATGAGCAGTTCTTC.

The J gene is TRBJ2-5, the V gene TRBV19; possibly TRBD1 for D (5 bases). V dropped 0 bases and J dropped 2 bases, with 10 bases sitting between them. This CDR3 comprises 15 residues. CDR1 and CDR2 from the germline V gene are LNHDA and SQIVND (reference sequence). In nucleotides, the CDR3 is TGTGCCAGTAGTATAGATAGCCCAGGGCAAGAGACCCAGTACTTC. As protein: CASSIDSPGQETQYF. Full variable domain (outside the CDR3, taken from reference TRBV19 and TRBJ2-5): DGGITQSPKYLFRKEGQNVTLSCEQNLNHDAMYWYRQDPGQGLRLIYYSQIVNDFQKGDIAEGYSVSREKKESFPLTVTSAQKNPTAFYLCASSIDSPGQETQYFGPGTRLLVL.

The chain couples TRBV30 to TRBJ1-2; no reliable D call. The V end lost 4 bases, the J end lost 2 bases, and 8 bases lay between the germline ends. CDR3 size: 12 residues. The germline gives CDR1 GTSNPN, CDR2 SVGIG (reference sequence). CDR3 amino acids: CAWTGRNYGYTF. Here the CDR3 DNA reads TGTGCCTGGACCGGGAGGAACTATGGCTACACCTTC.

This clone was counted a single time. The V and J genes are TRBV29-1 and TRBJ2-2, with 8 positions matching TRBD1. This CDR3 is 15 amino acids long. CDR1 SQVTM and CDR2 ANQGSEA come from the germline V gene. V shed 5 bases, J shed 0 bases, and the junction held 5 bases outside the gene matches. The CDR3 reads CSVRMTGANTGELFF. The CDR3 nucleotides are TGCAGCGTTAGAATGACAGGGGCGAACACCGGGGAGCTGTTTTTT.

The rearrangement links TRBV6-5 to TRBJ2-7, with D hard to call. The germline V and J ends were trimmed by 2 bases and 1 base, with 15 bases remaining between them. The CDR3 extends over 16 amino acids. Germline V CDR1 and CDR2: MNHEY, SVGAGI. CDR3 protein: CASSYQASVRSYEQYF. The CDR3 DNA reads TGTGCCAGCAGTTACCAGGCATCGGTCCGGTCCTACGAGCAGTACTTC.

This chain connects TRBV29-1 to TRBJ1-1; D is ambiguous. Germline V gives CDR1 SQVTM, CDR2 ANQGSEA. The V end was cut by 2 bases, the J end by 4 bases, with 11 bases between. The CDR3 totals 13 residues. CDR3 sequence reads: CSVETGFSTEAFF. In DNA, the CDR3 is TGCAGCGTTGAAACCGGGTTTAGCACTGAAGCTTTCTTT.

The sample holds a few counts of this clone. The chain is built from TRBV25-1 and TRBJ1-5; perhaps TRBD1 as D (6 bases). This CDR3 is built from 16 residues. From germline, CDR1 is MGHDK and CDR2 SYGVNS. The V and J ends lost 5 bases and 1 base respectively, with 15 bases between them. The DNA for the CDR3 is TGTGCCAGCAGTTCAAGGGGGGGTCCGAGCAATCAGCCCCAGCATTTT. Its translation is CASSSRGGPSNQPQHF.

The chain joins TRBV5-1 to TRBJ1-2; no definite D call. CDR1 SGHRS and CDR2 YFSETQ come from the germline V gene. The CDR3 is 13 amino acids. Trimming left V 0 bases short and J 2 bases short, with 5 bases between. CDR3 sequence reads: CASSLVQNYGYTF. For the CDR3, the DNA is TGCGCCAGCAGCTTGGTACAGAACTATGGCTACACCTTC.

This rearrangement joins TRBV6-5 to TRBJ2-1; 10 bases agree with TRBD1. The CDR3 consists of 15 residues. Germline values: CDR1 MNHEY, CDR2 SVGAGI. Unmatched junction bases numbered 10, after V lost 6 bases and J lost 8 bases. Written as DNA, the CDR3 is TGTGCCAGCAGCCTAAGGACAGGGGGTGGTGATGAGCAGTTCTTC. This encodes CASSLRTGGGDEQFF.

In regard to this clone: The junction departs from germline at one end; a sequencing error may be responsible. V is TRBV29-1 and J is TRBJ2-3, with D perhaps TRBD1 (5 bases). The germline V gene has CDR1 SQVTM and CDR2 ANQGSEA. This CDR3 is 11 amino acids long. The CDR3 DNA sequence: TGCAGCGGTGGGCCCACAGGTACGCAGTATTTT. Translating gives CSGGPTGTQYF.

The chain uses TRBV27 and TRBJ2-7; 8 nucleotides match TRBD1. With V trimmed by 6 bases and J by 5 bases, 12 bases remained unmatched. This CDR3 is 15 amino acids long. From germline, CDR1 is MNHEY and CDR2 SMNVEV (reference sequence). In DNA form, the CDR3 reads TGTGCCAGCAGCCCCCGCCGGACAGGGACGCACGAGCAGTACTTC. Protein product: CASSPRRTGTHEQYF.

The chain carries TRBV18 and TRBJ1-1; tentatively, D is TRBD1 (6 bases). The CDR3 covers 15 residues. The germline gives CDR1 KGHSH, CDR2 LQKENI. The germline V and J ends were trimmed by 4 bases and 4 bases, with 16 bases remaining between them. CDR3 DNA: TGTGCCAGCTCACTTGGGATTACAGGGAGCACTGAAGCTTTCTTT. Amino acids: CASSLGITGSTEAFF.